A single sample is the source of the 16 T cell receptor beta chains below, sequenced in a study of monozygotic twins with inflammatory bowel disease. Each CDR3 protein gets one entry in TCRdb, which reprocessed the 5' RACE reads and gives no DNA. This sample's table has around 380,000 distinct CDR3 sequences. Input material: blood. These receptors were collected from a human donor with ulcerative colitis or Crohn's disease, or a healthy co-twin of an affected twin (not recorded which).

The chain combines TRBV5-1 with TRBJ2-2. The CDR3 sequence is 17 residues long. Germline V CDR1 and CDR2: SGHRS, YFSETQ. This CDR3 reads CASSFPGPPGNTGELFF.

The chain carries TRBV7-2 and TRBJ2-7. Germline assignment: CDR1 SGHTA and CDR2 FQGNSA. This CDR3 spans 14 amino acids. This CDR3 is CASSLDTTSREQYF.

The chain links TRBV20-1 to TRBJ2-2; TCRdb reports TRBD2, a call that lacks DNA to check it against. Germline values: CDR1 DFQATT, CDR2 SNEGSKA (reference sequence). The CDR3 has 14 amino acids. CDR3 amino acids: CSAISGGVTGELFF.

This rearrangement joins TRBV5-1 to TRBJ2-3. This CDR3 comprises 14 residues. Germline assignment: CDR1 SGHRS and CDR2 YFSETQ. The CDR3 spells CASSLVRNSDTQYF.

V gene TRBV20-1 combines with J gene TRBJ2-3; TCRdb returns TRBD2, unconfirmable since there is no DNA. From germline, CDR1 is DFQATT and CDR2 SNEGSKA (reference sequence). This CDR3 is built from 14 residues. The CDR3 reads CSARGGGVTDTQYF.

This sequence joins TRBV9 and TRBJ2-1; TCRdb's D call, TRBD1, is unchecked because there is no DNA. This CDR3 is 16 amino acids long. Germline V CDR1 and CDR2: SGDLS, YYNGEE. CDR3 sequence: CASSVDPGQGINEQFF.

The chain employs TRBV12-3 or TRBV12-4 and TRBJ1-2. The CDR3 sequence is 15 residues long. CDR3 in amino acids: CASSATLGRGYGYTF.

CDR3 amino acids: CASSSEWGNSYEQYF. The chain uses TRBV12-3 or TRBV12-4 and TRBJ2-7; there is no DNA to check the TCRdb D call of TRBD1. The CDR3 has 15 residues.

The chain combines TRBV7-9 with TRBJ1-4. Germline CDR1 reads SEHNR; CDR2 reads FQNEAQ (reference sequence). The CDR3 extends over 13 amino acids. CDR3 region: CASSLAGSEKLFF.

V is TRBV7-6 and J is TRBJ2-7. Germline CDR1 SGHVS, CDR2 FNYEAQ. This CDR3 is built from 13 residues. The CDR3 region is CASSQGWGGEQYF.

This chain joins TRBV20-1 and TRBJ1-2; lacking DNA, the TRBD1 call made by TCRdb goes unchecked. This CDR3 has 14 amino acids. CDR1 is DFQATT, CDR2 SNEGSKA, per germline (reference sequence). CDR3: CSAINRDVMSGYTF.

This chain connects TRBV2 to TRBJ2-2; TCRdb's D gene call, TRBD2, goes unchecked for lack of DNA. From germline, CDR1 is SNHLY and CDR2 FYNNEI. This CDR3 is built from 16 residues. The CDR3 here is CASEASGRLETGELFF.

The chain joins TRBV11-2 to TRBJ2-1; TCRdb's D call of TRBD2 is untestable without DNA. There are 16 residues in the CDR3. CDR1 is SGHAT, CDR2 FQNNGV, per germline. CDR3 amino acids: CASSVTSGGTYNEQFF.

The rearrangement uses TRBV6-2 or TRBV6-3 and TRBJ2-7. There are 14 residues in the CDR3. CDR1 MNHEY and CDR2 SVGEGT come from the germline V gene. The CDR3 protein is CASSSIRSPYEQYF.

This chain connects TRBV7-2 to TRBJ2-5; TCRdb's D call of TRBD2 is untestable without DNA. This CDR3 has 13 residues. Germline V gene lookup returns CDR1 SGHTA and CDR2 FQGNSA. CDR3 loop: CASSALEAETQYF.

The V and J genes are TRBV5-1 and TRBJ1-3. Germline V gives CDR1 SGHRS, CDR2 YFSETQ. The CDR3 loop spans 15 amino acids. The CDR3 spells CASSLGGNQGNTIYF.